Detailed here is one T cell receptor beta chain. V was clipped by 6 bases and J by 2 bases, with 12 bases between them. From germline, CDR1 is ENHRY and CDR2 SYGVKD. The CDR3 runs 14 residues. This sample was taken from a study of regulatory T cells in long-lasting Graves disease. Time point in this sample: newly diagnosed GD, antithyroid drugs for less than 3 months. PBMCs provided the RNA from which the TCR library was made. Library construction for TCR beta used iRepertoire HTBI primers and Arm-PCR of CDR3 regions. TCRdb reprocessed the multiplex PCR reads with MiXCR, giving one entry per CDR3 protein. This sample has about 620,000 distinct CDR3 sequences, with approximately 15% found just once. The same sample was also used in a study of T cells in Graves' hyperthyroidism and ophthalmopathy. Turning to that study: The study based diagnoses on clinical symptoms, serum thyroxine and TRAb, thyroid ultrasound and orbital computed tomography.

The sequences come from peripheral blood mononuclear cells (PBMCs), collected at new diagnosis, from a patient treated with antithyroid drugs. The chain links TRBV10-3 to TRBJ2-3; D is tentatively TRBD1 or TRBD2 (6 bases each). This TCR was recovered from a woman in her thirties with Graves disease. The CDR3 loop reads CAIRRDKVTDTQYF. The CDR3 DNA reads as TGTGCCATCAGGCGGGACAAGGTCACAGATACGCAGTATTTT.